This entry is about one T cell receptor beta chain. V lost 2 bases to trimming and J lost 0 bases; unmatched junction nucleotides: 23. The CDR3 runs 23 residues. CDR1 is MNHNS and CDR2 is SASEGT in the germline V gene. These data are taken from a study of T cell responses to AZD1222 COVID-19 vaccine. Profiled with immunoSEQ multiplex PCR; TCRdb holds only in-frame clones, not every one. The sample includes roughly 81,000 clones, approximately 89% of them seen just once. Specimen: peripheral blood, collected on day 0 of AZD1222 vaccination. This receptor was obtained from an adult in good health. The rearrangement links TRBV6-1 to TRBJ1-3; 9 bases map to TRBD1. The CDR3 DNA sequence: TGTGCCAGCAGTGAAATGTGGGACAGGGAGGCTCCAACAGAACTGAGCTCTGGAAACACCATATATTTT. Protein sequence: CASSEMWDREAPTELSSGNTIYF.